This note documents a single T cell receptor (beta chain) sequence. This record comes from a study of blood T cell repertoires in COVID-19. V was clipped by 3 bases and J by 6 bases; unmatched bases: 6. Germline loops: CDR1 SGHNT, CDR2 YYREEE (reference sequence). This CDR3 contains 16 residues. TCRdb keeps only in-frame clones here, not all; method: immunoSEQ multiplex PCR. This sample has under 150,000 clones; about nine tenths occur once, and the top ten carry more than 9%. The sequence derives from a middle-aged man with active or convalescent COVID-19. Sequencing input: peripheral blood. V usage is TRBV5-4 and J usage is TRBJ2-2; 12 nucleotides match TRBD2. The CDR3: CASSSGLAGRAGELFF. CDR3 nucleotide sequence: TGTGCCAGCAGCTCTGGACTAGCGGGAAGAGCCGGGGAGCTGTTTTTT.